This T cell receptor (beta chain) derives from a study of siplizumab effects on memory and regulatory T cells. Germline loops: CDR1 SGHNT, CDR2 YENEEA. This CDR3 contains 15 residues. V lost 4 bases to trimming and J lost 4 bases, with 14 bases between them. Here immunoSEQ multiplex PCR was the method, and the copy in TCRdb shows in-frame clones only, minus some. The data hold tens of thousands of clones, with 85% to 95% observed a single time. The sample comprised CD8+ T cells sorted from blood. The V and J genes are TRBV11-3 and TRBJ2-1; D remains unclear. The sequence came from a human donor in good health. The CDR3 DNA follows: TGTGCCAGCAGCTCCCATAAGGGTCCTTACAATGAGCAGTTCTTC. Translated: CASSSHKGPYNEQFF.